Listed here are 21 T cell receptor beta chains from one sample, sequenced in a study of T cell responses to AZD1222 COVID-19 vaccine. Profiling relied on immunoSEQ multiplex PCR, and the TCRdb table lists in-frame clones only, not all of them. Of around 210,000 clones listed, about 95% were seen once; the top ten hold about 1.5%. Sequenced material: peripheral blood, taken 28 days after the second dose of the MenACWY control vaccine. Receptor source: an adult who received the MenACWY meningococcal vaccine as a control.

In this sample, this clone turned up once. The gene calls are TRBV28 and TRBJ2-1, with a tentative D call TRBD2 (7 bases). The CDR3 runs 20 residues. Trimming took off 3 bases at V and 0 bases at J, with 24 bases between the two ends. CDR1 and CDR2 from the germline V gene are MDHEN and SYDVKM. The CDR3 loop is CASSFGYMDGGGSSYNEQFF. For the CDR3, the DNA is TGTGCCAGCAGTTTTGGCTATATGGATGGGGGCGGGAGCTCCTACAATGAGCAGTTCTTC.

The J gene is TRBJ2-5, the V gene TRBV29-1; the match to TRBD1 covers 8 bases. Germline V gene lookup returns CDR1 SQVTM and CDR2 ANQGSEA. Unmatched junction bases numbered 6, after V lost 7 bases and J lost 5 bases. There are 12 residues in the CDR3. The CDR3 here is CSADRVGETQYF. The DNA of the CDR3 is TGCAGCGCGGACAGGGTTGGGGAGACCCAGTACTTC.

This chain links TRBV5-1 with TRBJ1-3; the D gene is possibly TRBD1 (5 bases). In germline, CDR1 is SGHRS, CDR2 YFSETQ. The CDR3 length is 15 residues. V was cut by 4 bases and J by 0 bases, with 11 bases left in between. CDR3 protein: CASSQGRSSGNTIYF. Written as DNA, the CDR3 is TGCGCCAGCAGCCAGGGACGGAGCTCTGGAAACACCATATATTTT.

The chain uses TRBV7-8 and TRBJ2-3; no clear D. Germline V CDR1 and CDR2: SGHVS, FQNEAQ. Trimming removed 7 bases from V and 8 bases from J, with 19 bases in between. The CDR3 length is 14 residues. In DNA form, the CDR3 reads TGTGCCAGCACCTTCGGCGGAGAAAATGGTACGCAGTATTTT. Its protein product is CASTFGGENGTQYF.

The chain employs TRBV28 and TRBJ1-2; the match to TRBD1 covers 9 bases. Germline-derived CDR1 and CDR2 are MDHEN and SYDVKM. The ends lost 3 bases at V and 2 bases at J; junction bases unmatched: 4. This CDR3 comprises 15 residues. The chain's CDR3 is CASSFLGQGNYGYTF. The CDR3 nucleotides read TGTGCCAGCAGTTTTTTGGGACAGGGCAACTATGGCTACACCTTC.

The rearrangement uses TRBV28 and TRBJ2-5; tentative D call: TRBD2 (6 bases). Germline V gene sequence: CDR1 MDHEN, CDR2 SYDVKM. With 4 bases removed from V and 7 bases from J, the gap between germline ends came to 13 bases. This CDR3 has 13 amino acids. CDR3 bases: TGTGCCAGCAGTTCCGGGACTGGAGGGACCCAGTACTTC. It yields the protein CASSSGTGGTQYF.

The V gene is TRBV30, the J gene TRBJ2-7, with 9 positions matching TRBD1. V was clipped by 4 bases and J by 4 bases; unmatched bases: 5. This CDR3 region has 13 residues. Looked up from germline, CDR1 is GTSNPN and CDR2 is SVGIG (reference sequence). The CDR3 nucleotides are TGTGCCTGGACTCCCGGGACAGGGTACGAGCAGTACTTC. It specifies CAWTPGTGYEQYF.

The chain is built from TRBV5-1 and TRBJ2-7; 12 bases fit TRBD1. With 4 bases clipped from V and 5 bases from J, the junction kept 7 bases outside the gene matches. CDR1 SGHRS and CDR2 YFSETQ come from the germline V gene. The CDR3 is 15 residues long. The CDR3 DNA follows: TGCGCCAGCAGCCCGGGGGGACAGGGGGCCAACGAGCAGTACTTC. It specifies CASSPGGQGANEQYF.

This chain uses TRBV2 with TRBJ1-2; TRBD1 aligns across 9 bases. The CDR3 is 14 amino acids. Trimming at V came to 7 bases and at J to 7 bases, leaving 10 bases not matched to a gene. The germline gives CDR1 SNHLY, CDR2 FYNNEI. CDR3: CASIRGTGRLGYTF. In DNA form, the CDR3 reads TGTGCCAGCATTCGGGGGACAGGGCGCCTTGGCTACACCTTC.

The chain carries TRBV6-2 or TRBV6-3 and TRBJ2-7; 11 bases align to TRBD2. The CDR3 is 17 residues long. The junction had 9 bases not matched to a gene; V was cut back by 2 bases and J by 3 bases. Germline CDR1 and CDR2: MNHEY and SVGEGT. CDR3 nucleotides: TGTGCCAGCAGTTACCGTGCTAGCGGGGGGCCACACTACGAGCAGTACTTC. Protein: CASSYRASGGPHYEQYF.

The chain couples TRBV7-6 to TRBJ2-5; D remains ambiguous. Germline V CDR1 and CDR2: SGHVS, FNYEAQ. V was shortened by 3 bases and J by 2 bases, with 16 bases between the two germline ends. This CDR3 contains 16 residues. This chain's CDR3 is CASSLRVAAPQETQYF. The DNA of the CDR3 is TGTGCCAGCAGCTTGCGCGTGGCGGCCCCACAAGAGACCCAGTACTTC.

The chain employs TRBV9 and TRBJ2-2; 8 bases fit TRBD1. The CDR3 covers 17 residues. The V gene end was trimmed by 4 bases and the J gene end by 1 base; junction bases not matched to a gene: 9. Germline lookup yields CDR1 SGDLS and CDR2 YYNGEE. CDR3: CASSPRSGTGNTGELFF. The CDR3 nucleotides read TGTGCCAGCAGCCCCCGATCCGGGACAGGGAACACCGGGGAGCTGTTTTTT.

The chain combines TRBV24-1 with TRBJ2-2; possibly TRBD1 for D (5 bases). Trimming removed 4 bases from V and 6 bases from J, with 8 bases in between. Germline values: CDR1 KGHDR, CDR2 SFDVKD. This CDR3 region has 13 residues. CDR3 residues: CATSDRDPGELFF. CDR3 sequence (DNA): TGTGCCACCAGTGACAGGGATCCCGGGGAGCTGTTTTTT.

The chain combines TRBV30 with TRBJ2-2, with 8 positions matching TRBD2. The CDR3 spans 15 residues. Germline CDR1 GTSNPN, CDR2 SVGIG (reference sequence). V shed 0 bases and J 1 base; nucleotides not matched to a gene: 1. This chain's CDR3 is CAWSVAGVNTGELFF. Written as DNA, the CDR3 is TGTGCCTGGAGTGTAGCGGGGGTGAACACCGGGGAGCTGTTTTTT.

The chain uses TRBV4-2 and TRBJ2-3; the D is unclear. Per germline, CDR1 LGHNA and CDR2 YNFKEQ. The CDR3 totals 15 residues. V lost 1 base, J lost 1 base, and 9 bases lay in between. The CDR3 protein is CASSQVFGGTDTQYF. The DNA for the CDR3 is TGTGCCAGCAGCCAAGTGTTTGGGGGCACAGATACGCAGTATTTT.

The chain is built from TRBV4-3 and TRBJ1-1, with a tentative D call TRBD1 (5 bases). Germline V gene lookup returns CDR1 LGHNA and CDR2 YSLEER. V gave up 2 bases and J gave up 8 bases, with 12 bases separating them. This CDR3 has 13 residues. The CDR3 DNA is TGCGCCAGCAGCCAAACTCGAGCAGGGGAAGCTTTCTTT. As protein: CASSQTRAGEAFF.

In DNA, the CDR3 is TGCGCCAGCACCCAAGCCCCGGGGGTATATGGCTACACCTTC. Amino acid sequence: CASTQAPGVYGYTF. The V gene is TRBV5-1, the J gene TRBJ1-2; D is possibly TRBD1 (5 bases). The length of the CDR3 is 14 residues. V was shortened by 6 bases and J by 5 bases, with 17 bases between the two germline ends. Germline CDR1 reads SGHRS; CDR2 reads YFSETQ.

This chain links TRBV30 with TRBJ1-6; D is perhaps TRBD1 (5 bases). This CDR3 has 15 residues. Germline CDR1 GTSNPN, CDR2 SVGIG (reference sequence). Trimming pared 1 base from V and 10 bases from J, leaving 17 bases between. CDR3 sequence (DNA): TGTGCCTGGAGTGGGAACAGGCCTACAAGATCACCCCTCCACTTT. This codes for CAWSGNRPTRSPLHF.

The gene calls are TRBV7-9 and TRBJ2-7; no clear D. Germline V lookup: CDR1 SEHNR, CDR2 FQNEAQ (reference sequence). V was clipped by 1 base and J by 4 bases, with 8 bases between them. The CDR3 length is 13 residues. The CDR3 bases are TGTGCCAGCAGCTTAGTTTTGGAATACGAGCAGTACTTC. It is translated as CASSLVLEYEQYF.

The chain links TRBV7-6 to TRBJ1-1; D ambiguous. V shed 6 bases and J shed 2 bases, with 7 bases lying between them. The germline V gene encodes CDR1 SGHVS and CDR2 FNYEAQ. The CDR3 loop spans 12 amino acids. The CDR3 protein is CASRSQNTEAFF. The CDR3 DNA sequence: TGTGCCAGCAGGTCGCAAAACACTGAAGCTTTCTTT.

V and J are TRBV7-8 and TRBJ1-1; perhaps TRBD1 as D (5 bases). Germline lookup yields CDR1 SGHVS and CDR2 FQNEAQ. The V end lost 4 bases, the J end lost 1 base, and 7 bases lay between the germline ends. This CDR3 contains 13 residues. CDR3: CASSSDTNTEAFF. CDR3 nucleotides: TGTGCCAGCAGCTCGGACACGAACACTGAAGCTTTCTTT.